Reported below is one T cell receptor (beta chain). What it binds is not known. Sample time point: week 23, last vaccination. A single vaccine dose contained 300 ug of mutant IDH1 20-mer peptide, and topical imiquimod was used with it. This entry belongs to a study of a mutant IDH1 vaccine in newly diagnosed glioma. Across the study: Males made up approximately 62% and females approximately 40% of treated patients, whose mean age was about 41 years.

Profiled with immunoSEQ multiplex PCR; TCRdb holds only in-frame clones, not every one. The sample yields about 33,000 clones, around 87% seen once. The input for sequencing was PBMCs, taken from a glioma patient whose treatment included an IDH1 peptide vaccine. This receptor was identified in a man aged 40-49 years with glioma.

CDR3 protein: CASSQGKGWTGYQETQYF. The CDR3 DNA sequence: TGCGCCAGCAGCCAAGGAAAAGGTTGGACAGGGTACCAAGAGACCCAGTACTTC. This chain connects TRBV4-1 to TRBJ2-5, with 8 bases lining up with TRBD1. Per germline, CDR1 MGHRA and CDR2 YSYEKL. The CDR3 has 18 amino acids. Losses at the gene ends were 1 base for V and 0 bases for J; bases not matched to a gene: 10.